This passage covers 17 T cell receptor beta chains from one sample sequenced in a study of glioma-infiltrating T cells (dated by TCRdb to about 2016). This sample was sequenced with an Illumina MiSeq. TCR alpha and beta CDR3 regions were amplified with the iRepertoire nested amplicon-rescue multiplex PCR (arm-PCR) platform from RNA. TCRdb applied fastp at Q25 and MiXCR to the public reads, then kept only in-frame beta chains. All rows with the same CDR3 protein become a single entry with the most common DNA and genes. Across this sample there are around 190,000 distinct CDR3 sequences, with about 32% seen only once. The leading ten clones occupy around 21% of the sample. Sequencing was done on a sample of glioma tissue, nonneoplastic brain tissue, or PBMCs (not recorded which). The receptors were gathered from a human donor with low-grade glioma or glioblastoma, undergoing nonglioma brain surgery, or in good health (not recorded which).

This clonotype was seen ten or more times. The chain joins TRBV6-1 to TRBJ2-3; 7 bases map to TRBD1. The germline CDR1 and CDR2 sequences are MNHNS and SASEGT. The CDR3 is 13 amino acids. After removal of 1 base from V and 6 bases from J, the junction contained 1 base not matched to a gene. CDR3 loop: CASSEVRGDTQYF. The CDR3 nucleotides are TGTGCCAGCAGTGAAGTCAGGGGGGATACGCAGTATTTT.

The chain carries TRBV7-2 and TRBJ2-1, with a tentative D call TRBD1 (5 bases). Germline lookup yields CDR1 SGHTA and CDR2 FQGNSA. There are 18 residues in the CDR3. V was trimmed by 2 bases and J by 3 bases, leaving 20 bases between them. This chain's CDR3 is CASSLQTAWSPCYNEQFF. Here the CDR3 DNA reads TGTGCCAGCAGCTTACAGACAGCGTGGTCGCCCTGCTACAATGAGCAGTTCTTC.

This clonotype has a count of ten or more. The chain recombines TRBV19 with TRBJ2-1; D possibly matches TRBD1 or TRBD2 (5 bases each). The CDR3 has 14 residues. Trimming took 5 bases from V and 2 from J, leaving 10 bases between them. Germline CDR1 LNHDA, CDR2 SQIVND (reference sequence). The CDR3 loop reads CASSGTPAYNEQFF. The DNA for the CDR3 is TGTGCCAGTAGTGGGACGCCCGCCTACAATGAGCAGTTCTTC.

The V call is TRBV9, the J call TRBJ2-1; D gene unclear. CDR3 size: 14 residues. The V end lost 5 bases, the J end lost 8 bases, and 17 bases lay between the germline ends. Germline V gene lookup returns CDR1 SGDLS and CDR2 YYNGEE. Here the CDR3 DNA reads TGTGCCAGCAGTGCTGGCCCCCGGGTTGATGAGCAGTTCTTC. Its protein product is CASSAGPRVDEQFF. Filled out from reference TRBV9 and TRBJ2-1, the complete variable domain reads DSGVTQTPKHLITATGQRVTLRCSPRSGDLSVYWYQQSLDQGLQFLIQYYNGEERAKGNILERFSAQQFPDLHSELNLSSLELGDSALYFCASSAGPRVDEQFFGPGTRLTVL.

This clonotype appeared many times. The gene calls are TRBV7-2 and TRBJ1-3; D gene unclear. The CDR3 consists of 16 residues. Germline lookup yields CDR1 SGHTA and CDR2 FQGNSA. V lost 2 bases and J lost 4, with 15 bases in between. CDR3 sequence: CASSLYGTASGNTIYF. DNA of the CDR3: TGTGCCAGCAGCTTATATGGCACGGCCTCCGGAAACACCATATATTTT.

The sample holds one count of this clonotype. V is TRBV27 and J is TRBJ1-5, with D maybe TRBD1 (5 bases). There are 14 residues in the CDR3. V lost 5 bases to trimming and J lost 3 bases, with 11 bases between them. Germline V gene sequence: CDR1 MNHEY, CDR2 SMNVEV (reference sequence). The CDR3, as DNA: TGTGCCAGCAGTAGGGGATTTCCCAATCAGCCCCAGCATTTT. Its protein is CASSRGFPNQPQHF.

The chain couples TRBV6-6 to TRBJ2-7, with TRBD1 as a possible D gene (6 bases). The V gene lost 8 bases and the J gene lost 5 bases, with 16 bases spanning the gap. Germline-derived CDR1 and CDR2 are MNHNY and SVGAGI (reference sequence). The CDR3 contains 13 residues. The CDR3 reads CASGQGQTNEQYF. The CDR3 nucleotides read TGTGCCAGCGGCCAGGGACAAACCAACGAGCAGTACTTC.

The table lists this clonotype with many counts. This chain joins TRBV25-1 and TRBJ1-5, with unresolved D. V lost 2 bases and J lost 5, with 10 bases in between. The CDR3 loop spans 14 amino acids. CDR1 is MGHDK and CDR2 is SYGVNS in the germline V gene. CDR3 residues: CASSENNRDQPQHF. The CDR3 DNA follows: TGTGCCAGCAGTGAAAATAACAGAGATCAGCCCCAGCATTTT.

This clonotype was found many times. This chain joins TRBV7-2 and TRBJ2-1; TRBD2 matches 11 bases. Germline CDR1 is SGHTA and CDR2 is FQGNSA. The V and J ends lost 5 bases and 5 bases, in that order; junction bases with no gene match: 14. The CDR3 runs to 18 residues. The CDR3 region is CASSRRVASGRRDNEQFF. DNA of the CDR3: TGTGCCAGCAGCAGAAGGGTGGCTAGCGGGAGGAGGGACAATGAGCAGTTCTTC.

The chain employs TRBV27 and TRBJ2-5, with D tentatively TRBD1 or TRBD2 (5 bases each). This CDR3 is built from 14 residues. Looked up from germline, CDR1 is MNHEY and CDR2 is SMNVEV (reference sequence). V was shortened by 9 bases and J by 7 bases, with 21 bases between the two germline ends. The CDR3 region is CASSANTGLGTQYF. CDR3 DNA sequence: TGTGCCAGTAGCGCTAACACAGGACTTGGGACCCAGTACTTC.

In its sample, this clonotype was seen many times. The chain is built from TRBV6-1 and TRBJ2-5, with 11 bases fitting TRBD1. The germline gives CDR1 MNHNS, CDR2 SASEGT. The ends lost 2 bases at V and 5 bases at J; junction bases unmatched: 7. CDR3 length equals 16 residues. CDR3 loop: CASSESWTGGRETQYF. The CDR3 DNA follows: TGTGCCAGCAGTGAATCGTGGACAGGGGGCCGGGAGACCCAGTACTTC.

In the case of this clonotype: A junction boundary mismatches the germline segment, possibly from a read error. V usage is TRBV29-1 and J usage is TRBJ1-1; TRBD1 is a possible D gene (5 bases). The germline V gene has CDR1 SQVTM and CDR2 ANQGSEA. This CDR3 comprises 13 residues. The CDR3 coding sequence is TGCAGCGTTCATGACAGCATGAACACTGAAGCTCTCTTT. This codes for CSVHDSMNTEALF.

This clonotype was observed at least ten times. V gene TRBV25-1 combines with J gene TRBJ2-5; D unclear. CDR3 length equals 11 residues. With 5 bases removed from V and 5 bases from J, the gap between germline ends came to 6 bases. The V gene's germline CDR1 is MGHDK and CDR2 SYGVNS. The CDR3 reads CASSLRETQYF. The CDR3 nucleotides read TGTGCCAGCAGTCTTAGGGAGACCCAGTACTTC.

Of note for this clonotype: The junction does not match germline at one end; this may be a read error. CDR3 nucleotide sequence: TGTGCCAACAGCTTGGCTGACAACTATGGCTACACCTTC. It codes for CANSLADNYGYTF. The rearrangement uses TRBV3-1 and TRBJ1-2; D gene uncertain. The CDR3 is made up of 13 amino acids. Germline CDR1 and CDR2: LGHDT and YNNKEL (reference sequence).

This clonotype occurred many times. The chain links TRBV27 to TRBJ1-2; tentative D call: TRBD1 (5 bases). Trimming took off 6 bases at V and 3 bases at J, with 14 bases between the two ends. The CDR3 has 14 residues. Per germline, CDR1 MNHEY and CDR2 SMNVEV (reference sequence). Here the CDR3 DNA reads TGTGCCAGCAGCCGTCAACAGGCGTACTATGGCTACACCTTC. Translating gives CASSRQQAYYGYTF.

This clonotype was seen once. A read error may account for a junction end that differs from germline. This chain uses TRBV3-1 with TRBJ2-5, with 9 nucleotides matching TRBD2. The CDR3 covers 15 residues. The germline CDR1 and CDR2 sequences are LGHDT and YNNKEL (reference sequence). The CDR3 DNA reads TGTGTCAGCAGCCCGACTAGCGGACCCCAAGAGACCCAGTACTTC. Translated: CVSSPTSGPQETQYF.

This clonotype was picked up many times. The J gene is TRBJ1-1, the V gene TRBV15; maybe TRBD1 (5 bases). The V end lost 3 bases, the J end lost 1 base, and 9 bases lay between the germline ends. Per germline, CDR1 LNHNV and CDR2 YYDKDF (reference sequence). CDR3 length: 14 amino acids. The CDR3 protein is CATSSRQTNTEAFF. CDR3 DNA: TGTGCCACCAGCAGTAGACAGACGAACACTGAAGCTTTCTTT.